This passage covers 9 T cell receptor beta chains from one sample sequenced in a study of blood T cell repertoires in COVID-19. Produced via immunoSEQ multiplex PCR; TCRdb's table is partial and in-frame only. The sample yields a few hundred thousand clones, 88% seen once. Sequenced sample: PBMCs or T cells enriched from blood (not recorded which). The receptors were gathered from a woman between 18 and 29 years old who had been exposed to COVID-19.

This clone was picked up a small number of times. This chain connects TRBV19 to TRBJ1-2; D not certain. This CDR3 has 14 amino acids. V lost 5 bases and J lost 4, with 14 bases in between. In germline, CDR1 is LNHDA, CDR2 SQIVND (reference sequence). DNA of the CDR3: TGTGCCAGTAGTGAGTCTTTTTCCACCTATGGCTACACCTTC. As protein: CASSESFSTYGYTF.

This chain connects TRBV24-1 to TRBJ1-2, with D unresolved. CDR3 length equals 15 residues. Germline V gene data show CDR1 as KGHDR and CDR2 as SFDVKD. Trimming shortened V by 2 bases and J by 0 bases, and 9 bases separated the two germline ends. This chain's CDR3 is CATSDWAAANYGYTF. In DNA, the CDR3 is TGTGCCACCAGTGATTGGGCAGCCGCTAACTATGGCTACACCTTC.

CDR3 nucleotide sequence: TGTGCCAGCAGCTTTGACAGGGATACTGAAGCTTTCTTT. Translated: CASSFDRDTEAFF. The chain combines TRBV7-9 with TRBJ1-1, with 7 bases fitting TRBD1. Germline values: CDR1 SEHNR, CDR2 FQNEAQ (reference sequence). The CDR3 totals 13 residues. Trimming removed 3 bases from V and 5 bases from J; junction bases left unmatched: 3.

This clone was detected once. The chain recombines TRBV2 with TRBJ2-5; tentatively, D is TRBD2 (7 bases). From germline, CDR1 is SNHLY and CDR2 FYNNEI. Trimming removed 11 bases from V and 5 bases from J, with 27 bases in between. The length of the CDR3 is 16 residues. The CDR3 loop is CARGGTQAGSSETQYF. Written as DNA, the CDR3 is TGTGCCCGAGGGGGGACACAAGCGGGGAGTTCGGAGACCCAGTACTTC.

This clone was seen more than once but under ten times. The chain couples TRBV6-5 to TRBJ1-5, with D hard to call. Germline CDR1 MNHEY, CDR2 SVGAGI. The CDR3 consists of 14 residues. Trimming removed 8 bases from V and 0 bases from J, with 11 bases in between. CDR3 nucleotide sequence: TGTGCCAGCGCCATCGGTCATAGCAATCAGCCCCAGCATTTT. Encoded protein: CASAIGHSNQPQHF.

This rearrangement joins TRBV6-1 to TRBJ2-3; 11 bases are a match to TRBD2. This CDR3 is built from 16 residues. Germline V gene data show CDR1 as MNHNS and CDR2 as SASEGT. Trimming removed 0 bases from V and 3 bases from J; junction bases left unmatched: 2. CDR3 residues: CASSEALAGVTDTQYF. As DNA, the CDR3 is TGTGCCAGCAGTGAAGCACTAGCGGGAGTTACAGATACGCAGTATTTT.

This chain uses TRBV7-9 with TRBJ2-1; 9 nucleotides agree with TRBD2. The CDR3 length is 16 residues. Trimming removed 3 bases from V and 3 bases from J; junction bases left unmatched: 6. From germline, CDR1 is SEHNR and CDR2 FQNEAQ (reference sequence). This CDR3 is CASSLGSGGNYNEQFF. DNA of the CDR3: TGTGCCAGCAGCTTGGGGAGCGGGGGGAACTACAATGAGCAGTTCTTC.

The genes are TRBV2 and TRBJ1-4; 7 bases map to TRBD1. CDR1 is SNHLY and CDR2 is FYNNEI in the germline V gene. The CDR3 loop spans 14 amino acids. The V segment lost 5 bases and the J segment 8 bases; nucleotides outside the gene matches: 8. The CDR3 reads CASSNTGAREKLFF. For the CDR3, the DNA is TGTGCCAGCAGTAATACAGGGGCGAGAGAAAAACTGTTTTTT.

The V gene is TRBV5-6, the J gene TRBJ2-1, with 12 bases aligning to TRBD2. The CDR3 has 16 amino acids. Losses at the gene ends were 2 bases for V and 5 bases for J; bases not matched to a gene: 5. Germline V gene sequence: CDR1 SGHDT, CDR2 YYEEEE. The CDR3 protein is CASSLLAGGTHNEQFF. The CDR3 DNA reads as TGTGCCAGCAGCTTACTAGCGGGAGGAACTCACAATGAGCAGTTCTTC.